This entry concerns a single TCR beta chain. Its antigen remains unidentified. TCRdb re-analysed the reads in MiXCR, keeping a single row per CDR3 protein. The sample holds more than 110,000 distinct CDR3 sequences, about 32% seen once. The record originates from a study of T cell repertoires in cytomegalovirus infection. Turning to the study itself: Recently identified HLA-C-restricted and well-studied HLA-B-restricted CMV epitopes were used. Public TCR beta signatures provided an indication of both CMV infection and a matching HLA type. Overall study results and limits: Identification of carriers of CMV plus the relevant HLA was achieved through cumulative public TCR beta family frequency.

The ends were cut back, 1 base at V and 8 bases at J, with 6 bases in the middle. The CDR3 loop spans 12 amino acids. Germline CDR1 reads SEHNR; CDR2 reads FQNEAQ (reference sequence). Sample: CD8+ T cells from cultured PBMCs, taken from culture after CMV antigen stimulation. The rearrangement links TRBV7-9 to TRBJ2-4, with D unresolved. The TCR originated in a human donor in good health (CMV status not recorded). Some clones in this sample may be carry-over from other donors' samples. The CDR3 coding sequence is TGTGCCAGCAGCTTAGTCGCGGACATTCAGTACTTC. It translates to CASSLVADIQYF.